A selection of T cell receptor beta chains follows, all from one sample in a study of T-cell reconstitution after alpha-beta-depleted transplantation in children. TCRdb reprocessed the PCR reads with MiXCR, giving one entry per CDR3 protein. The sample gives about 980,000 distinct CDR3 sequences, about 29% of which show up once; 28% is in the top ten. This material consisted of PBMCs, mostly from graft donor cells, taken 360 days after TCRalphabeta/CD19-depleted stem cell transplant. The receptor source for this set is a boy younger than two who had a stem cell transplant for SCID, so the T cells may come from the graft donor. CDR3s include the opening cysteine and the closing phenylalanine or tryptophan. A D gene is named only where the DNA matches it firmly. Rows give clone size only sometimes, using once, few, many, or a class for an expanded clone.

NA once TRBJ2-4 TRBV28 TGTGCCAGCAGTACCCGAAGAGGTGGGGAGGACATTCAGTACTTC CASSTRRGGEDIQYF
TRBD2 NA TRBJ2-5 TRBV10-3 TGTGCCATCAGTAAACACCTAAATAGCGGGGGGGGCCAAGAGACCCAGTACTTC CAISKHLNSGGGQETQYF
NA NA TRBJ2-5 TRBV6-2/TRBV6-3 TGTGCCAGCAGTACCAGGGGACCAAATATCCAAGAGACCCAGTACTTC CASSTRGPNIQETQYF
NA NA TRBJ2-3 TRBV2 TGTGCCAGCAGTTCGCTTCTGGGGGGCCGCACAGATACGCAGTATTTT CASSSLLGGRTDTQYF
NA few TRBJ2-7 TRBV20-1 TGCAGTGCTAGAGATTTACAGGGAGGAACTTTCTACGAGCAGTACTTC CSARDLQGGTFYEQYF
TRBD1 NA TRBJ2-7 TRBV28 TGTGCCAGCATCACTTCAAGGGACAGGTTCTACGAGCAGTACTTC CASITSRDRFYEQYF
NA NA TRBJ1-3 TRBV20-1 TGCAGTGCTACAGCGTACTCTGGAAACACCATATATTTT CSATAYSGNTIYF
NA NA TRBJ2-3 TRBV7-8 TGTGCCAGCAGCCTCCGAGGGGCCCCATCAGATACGCAGTATTTT CASSLRGAPSDTQYF
NA NA TRBJ2-5 TRBV4-2 TGTGCCAGCAGCCAAGAAGGGACCCGCAGGGAATCGAGGGAGACCCAGTACTTC CASSQEGTRRESRETQYF
TRBD1 NA TRBJ1-2 TRBV12-3/TRBV12-4 TGTGCCAGCAAAGGACAGGGGGCGTACTATGGCTACACCTTC CASKGQGAYYGYTF
NA NA TRBJ2-1 TRBV12-3/TRBV12-4 TGTGCCAGCAGTCCCCAGGGGGGGGTTACCCACAATGAGCAGTTCTTC CASSPQGGVTHNEQFF
NA few TRBJ2-2 TRBV2 TGTGCCAGCAGCCGTCTGAGAGGCGACACCGGGGAGCTGTTTTTT CASSRLRGDTGELFF
TRBD1 NA TRBJ2-2 TRBV5-1 TGCGCCAGCAGCTTGTCCCATTCATCACAGGACAGGCTGACCGGGGAGCTGTTTTTT CASSLSHSSQDRLTGELFF
NA few TRBJ2-4 TRBV6-5 TGTGCCAGCACCCCAGGCCCGCTAGCCAAAAACATTCAGTACTTC CASTPGPLAKNIQYF
NA few TRBJ2-7 TRBV6-5 TGTGCCAGCACCAACAGGGCCTACGAGCAGTACTTC CASTNRAYEQYF
NA few TRBJ1-1 TRBV6-1 TGTGCCAGCAGTGTCCCTAGGGGGGTGGTGAACACTGAAGCTTTCTTT CASSVPRGVVNTEAFF
NA NA TRBJ2-7 TRBV7-9 TGTGCCAGCAGCCCCTTTGCAGGGCAGGCCTACGAGCAGTACTTC CASSPFAGQAYEQYF
TRBD2 NA TRBJ2-5 TRBV12-3/TRBV12-4 TGTGCCAGCAGTTTAGTTGTCCTAGCGGGGGGGCGCCAAGAGACCCAGTACTTC CASSLVVLAGGRQETQYF
NA NA TRBJ2-1 TRBV4-1 TGCGCCAGCAGCTTTAGGCAGGGCGAGCAGTTCTTC CASSFRQGEQFF
TRBD1 few TRBJ2-5 TRBV5-1 TGCGCCAGCAGCTTGTCTAGACAGGGGACAGAGACCCAGTACTTC CASSLSRQGTETQYF
TRBD2 many TRBJ2-1 TRBV10-3 TGTGCCATGGGGACTAGCGGGTCGATCGGTGAGCAGTTCTTC CAMGTSGSIGEQFF
TRBD2 NA TRBJ2-1 TRBV5-1 TGCGCCAGCAGCCCGTCCCTAGCGGGGGGCTACAATGAGCAGTTCTTC CASSPSLAGGYNEQFF
NA few TRBJ1-1 TRBV15 TGTGCCACCAGCAGACAAGCGACGGCTGAAGCTTTCTTT CATSRQATAEAFF
NA few TRBJ2-7 TRBV25-1 TGTGCCAGCAGTGAATCCCGCCGACGGGTCAGGCACGGCAGGCAGTACTTC CASSESRRRVRHGRQYF
NA NA TRBJ2-1 TRBV24-1 TGTGCCACCAGTGATTTCCCCAGGGGTCCAAGCTCCTACAATGAGCAGTTCTTC CATSDFPRGPSSYNEQFF
TRBD1 NA TRBJ1-2 TRBV12-3/TRBV12-4 TGTGCCAGCAGTTCGGGACAGGGAGGTGGTTATGGCTACACCTTC CASSSGQGGGYGYTF
TRBD1 NA TRBJ2-7 TRBV6-5 TGTGCCAGCAGTTACGGGACAGGGAAAGAGCAGTACTTC CASSYGTGKEQYF
NA NA TRBJ2-2 TRBV5-1 TGCGCCAGCACGAGTGCTCACAGGGTAACCGGGGAGCTGTTTTTT CASTSAHRVTGELFF
NA few TRBJ2-5 TRBV7-9 TGTGCCAGCAGCTTAGCCGGGAAATGGGAGACCCAGTACTTC CASSLAGKWETQYF
NA NA TRBJ2-7 TRBV29-1 TGCAGCGTTGAAAGCCGCCTTGTGGGTGGCAACTACGAGCAGTACTTC CSVESRLVGGNYEQYF
NA NA TRBJ2-4 TRBV24-1 TGTGCCACCAGTGACGGGACTCGTAGAAACATTCAGTACTTC CATSDGTRRNIQYF
TRBD2 NA TRBJ2-2 TRBV4-2 TGTGCCAGCAGCCAGGGACTAGCGGCGAACACCGGGGAGCTGTTTTTT CASSQGLAANTGELFF
NA NA TRBJ2-2 TRBV6-4 TGTGCCAGCGTAGTGGCCTCCGACAGGTTCGCGAACACCGGGGAGCTGTTTTTT CASVVASDRFANTGELFF
TRBD2 many TRBJ2-5 TRBV4-3 TGCGCCAGCAGCCAAGATCTTGGTAGCGGGGAAGAGACCCAGTACTTC CASSQDLGSGEETQYF
NA NA TRBJ2-2 TRBV2 TGTGCCAGCAGGGGCGGGGCCACGAACACCGGGGAGCTGTTTTTT CASRGGATNTGELFF
NA NA TRBJ2-7 TRBV3-1 TGTGCCAGCAGCCAGCGGCCCATAGGAGACGAGCAGTACTTC CASSQRPIGDEQYF
TRBD1 few TRBJ1-3 TRBV7-6 TGTGCCAGCAGCTTAGCGGGACAGCGGGCCATATATTTT CASSLAGQRAIYF
NA few TRBJ2-3 TRBV20-1 TGCAGTGCCGATTCGACTCGCACAGATACGCAGTATTTT CSADSTRTDTQYF
NA NA TRBJ2-2 TRBV5-1 TGCGCCAGCAGCTTGGCCATGAGTTCGAACACCGGGGAGCTGTTTTTT CASSLAMSSNTGELFF
NA NA TRBJ2-3 TRBV30 TGTGCCTGGAGTGTCTTTCCCGGTGGCACAGATACGCAGTATTTT CAWSVFPGGTDTQYF
TRBD1 NA TRBJ1-1 TRBV15 TGTGCCACAAAGGGGACAGGCTGGGGGACTGAAGCTTTCTTT CATKGTGWGTEAFF
TRBD1 NA TRBJ1-3 TRBV4-1 TGCGCCAGCAGCCAAGACGGACAGGGGGTGCACTCTGGAAACACCATATATTTT CASSQDGQGVHSGNTIYF
NA few TRBJ1-4 TRBV20-1 TGCAGTGCTAGACCCACTACTGGGAAGGGTTCTAATGAAAAACTGTTTTTT CSARPTTGKGSNEKLFF
NA many TRBJ2-5 TRBV5-5 TGTGCCAGCAGCTACGATCCTAGAGGAGAGACCCAGTACTTC CASSYDPRGETQYF
TRBD2 NA TRBJ2-1 TRBV2 TGTGCCAGCAGAGGTAGCGGGGGTTTAAATGAGCAGTTCTTC CASRGSGGLNEQFF
NA NA TRBJ2-7 TRBV10-3 TGTGCCGGCGGACTGTACGAGCAGTACTTC CAGGLYEQYF
TRBD2 NA TRBJ2-7 TRBV7-9 TGTGCCAGCAGCTCGGGACTAGCGGGGAACTTAGAGCAGTACTTC CASSSGLAGNLEQYF
NA NA TRBJ1-1 TRBV20-1 TGCAGTGCTAGTAATCTGGCAGGGGCAGAGGGGGCTGAAGCTTTCTTT CSASNLAGAEGAEAFF
NA NA TRBJ2-5 TRBV15 TGTGCCACCAGCAGAGACGGACCGTCCGTGGAGACCCAGTACTTC CATSRDGPSVETQYF
TRBD1 NA TRBJ1-5 TRBV11-1 TGTGCCAGCAGCTTAGCGTTGCAGGGGGCGGCGGGTCAGCCCCAGCATTTT CASSLALQGAAGQPQHF
TRBD1 NA TRBJ2-7 TRBV2 TGTGCCAGCAAGACAGGGGGACCCTACGAGCAGTACTTC CASKTGGPYEQYF